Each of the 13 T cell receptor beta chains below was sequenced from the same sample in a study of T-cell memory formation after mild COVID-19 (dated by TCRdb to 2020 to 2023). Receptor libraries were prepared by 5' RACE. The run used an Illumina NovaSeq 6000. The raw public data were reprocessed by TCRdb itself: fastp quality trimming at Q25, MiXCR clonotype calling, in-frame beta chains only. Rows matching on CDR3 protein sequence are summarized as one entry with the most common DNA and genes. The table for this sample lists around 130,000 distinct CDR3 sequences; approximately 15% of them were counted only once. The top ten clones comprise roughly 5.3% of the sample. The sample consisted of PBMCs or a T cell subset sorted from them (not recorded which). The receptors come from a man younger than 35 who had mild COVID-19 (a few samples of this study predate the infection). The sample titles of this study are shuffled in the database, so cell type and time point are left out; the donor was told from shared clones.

Here the CDR3 reads CASSYSKAAGSSVQETQYF. In DNA form, the CDR3 reads TGTGCCAGCAGTTACTCTAAGGCGGCAGGGTCCAGCGTACAAGAGACCCAGTACTTC. The chain couples TRBV6-2 or TRBV6-3 to TRBJ2-5; tentative D call: TRBD1 (5 bases). The CDR3 consists of 19 residues. V shed 0 bases and J shed 2 bases, with 22 bases lying between them. Germline CDR1 MNHEY, CDR2 SVGEGT.

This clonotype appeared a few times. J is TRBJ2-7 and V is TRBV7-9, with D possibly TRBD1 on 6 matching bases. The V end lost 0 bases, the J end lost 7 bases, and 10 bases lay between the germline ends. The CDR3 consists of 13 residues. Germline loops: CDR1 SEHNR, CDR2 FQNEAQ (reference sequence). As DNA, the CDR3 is TGTGCCAGCAGCTTAGCGGGGGCGCAAGAGCAGTACGTC. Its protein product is CASSLAGAQEQYV.

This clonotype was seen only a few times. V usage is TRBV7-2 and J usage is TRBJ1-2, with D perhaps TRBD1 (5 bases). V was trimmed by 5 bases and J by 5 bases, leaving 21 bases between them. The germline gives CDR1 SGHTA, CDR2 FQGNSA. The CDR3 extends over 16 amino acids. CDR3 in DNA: TGTGCCAGCAGCAGGAACTCCGGGACCCTTAGTTATGGCTACACCTTC. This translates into CASSRNSGTLSYGYTF.

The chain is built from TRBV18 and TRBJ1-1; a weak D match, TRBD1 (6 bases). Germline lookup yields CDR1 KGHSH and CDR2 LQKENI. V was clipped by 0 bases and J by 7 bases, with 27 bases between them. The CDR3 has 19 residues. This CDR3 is CASSPPLVYREWGDYEAFF. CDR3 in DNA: TGTGCCAGCTCACCACCGTTGGTTTACAGGGAGTGGGGGGATTATGAAGCTTTCTTT.

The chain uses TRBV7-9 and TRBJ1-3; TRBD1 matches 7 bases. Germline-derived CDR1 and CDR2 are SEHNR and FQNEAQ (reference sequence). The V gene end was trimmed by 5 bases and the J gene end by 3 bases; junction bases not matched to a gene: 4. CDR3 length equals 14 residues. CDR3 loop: CASSVGQIGNTIYF. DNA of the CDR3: TGTGCCAGCAGCGTGGGACAGATTGGAAACACCATATATTTT.

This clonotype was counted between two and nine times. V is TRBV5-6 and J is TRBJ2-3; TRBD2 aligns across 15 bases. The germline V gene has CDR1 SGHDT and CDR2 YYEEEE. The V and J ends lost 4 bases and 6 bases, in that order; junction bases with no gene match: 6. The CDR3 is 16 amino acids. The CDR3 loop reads CASSGGLAGGWDTQYF. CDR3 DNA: TGTGCCAGCAGCGGGGGACTAGCGGGGGGCTGGGATACGCAGTATTTT.

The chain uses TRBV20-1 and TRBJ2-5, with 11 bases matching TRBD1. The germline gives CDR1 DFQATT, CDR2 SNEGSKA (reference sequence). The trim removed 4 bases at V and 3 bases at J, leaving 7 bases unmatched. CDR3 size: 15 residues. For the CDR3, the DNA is TGCAGTGCTACCAGGACAGGGGGCAGGGAAGAGACCCAGTACTTC. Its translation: CSATRTGGREETQYF.

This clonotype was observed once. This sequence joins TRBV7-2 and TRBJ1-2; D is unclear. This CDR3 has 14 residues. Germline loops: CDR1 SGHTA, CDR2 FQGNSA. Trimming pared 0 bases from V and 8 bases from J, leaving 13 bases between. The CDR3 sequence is CASSLASNREGYTF. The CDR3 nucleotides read TGTGCCAGCAGCTTAGCGTCGAACAGAGAGGGCTACACCTTC.

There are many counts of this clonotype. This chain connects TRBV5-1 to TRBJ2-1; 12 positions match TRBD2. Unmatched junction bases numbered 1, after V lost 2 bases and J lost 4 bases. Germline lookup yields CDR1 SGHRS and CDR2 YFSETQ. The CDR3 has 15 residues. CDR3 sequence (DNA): TGCGCCAGCAGCTTCGGGACTAGCGGGTACAATGAGCAGTTCTTC. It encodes CASSFGTSGYNEQFF.

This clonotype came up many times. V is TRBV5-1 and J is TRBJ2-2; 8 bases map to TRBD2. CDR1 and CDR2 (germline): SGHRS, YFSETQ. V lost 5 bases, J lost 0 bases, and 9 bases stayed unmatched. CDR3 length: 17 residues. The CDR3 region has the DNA TGCGCCAGCAGTAAGCGAGCGGGGGTACCGAACACCGGGGAGCTGTTTTTT. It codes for CASSKRAGVPNTGELFF.

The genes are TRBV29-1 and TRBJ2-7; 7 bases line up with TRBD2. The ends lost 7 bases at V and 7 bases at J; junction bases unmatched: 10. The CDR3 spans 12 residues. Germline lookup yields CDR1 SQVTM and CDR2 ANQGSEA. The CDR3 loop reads CSGRSWGGEQYF. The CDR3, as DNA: TGCAGCGGGCGAAGTTGGGGGGGGGAGCAGTACTTC.

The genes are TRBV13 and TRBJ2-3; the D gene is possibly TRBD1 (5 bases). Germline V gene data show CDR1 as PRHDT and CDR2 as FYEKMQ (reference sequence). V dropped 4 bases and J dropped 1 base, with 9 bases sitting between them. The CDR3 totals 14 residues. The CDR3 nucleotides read TGTGCCAGCAGCTCGTCGACAGGCACAGATACGCAGTATTTT. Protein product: CASSSSTGTDTQYF.

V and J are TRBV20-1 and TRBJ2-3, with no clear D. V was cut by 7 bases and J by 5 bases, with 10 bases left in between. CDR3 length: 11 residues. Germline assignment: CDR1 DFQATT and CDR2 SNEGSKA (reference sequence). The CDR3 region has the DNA TGCAGTGTCCACGACGGAGATACGCAGTATTTT. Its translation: CSVHDGDTQYF.